Sequencing of this T cell receptor beta chain was carried out in a study of blood T cell repertoires in COVID-19. Here immunoSEQ multiplex PCR was the method, and the copy in TCRdb shows in-frame clones only, minus some. The table includes roughly 78,000 clones, 88% detected once. V was clipped by 5 bases and J by 4 bases, with 17 bases between them. CDR1 and CDR2 (germline): MDHEN, SYDVKM. The CDR3 contains 15 residues. The chain carries TRBV28 and TRBJ1-2, with D maybe TRBD1 (6 bases). The receptor was isolated from a man aged 50 to 59 with acute or convalescent COVID-19. Source material: peripheral blood. CDR3 nucleotide sequence: TGTGCCAGCAGTCTACAGGGAATCGTCAGCTATGGCTACACCTTC. Amino acids: CASSLQGIVSYGYTF.